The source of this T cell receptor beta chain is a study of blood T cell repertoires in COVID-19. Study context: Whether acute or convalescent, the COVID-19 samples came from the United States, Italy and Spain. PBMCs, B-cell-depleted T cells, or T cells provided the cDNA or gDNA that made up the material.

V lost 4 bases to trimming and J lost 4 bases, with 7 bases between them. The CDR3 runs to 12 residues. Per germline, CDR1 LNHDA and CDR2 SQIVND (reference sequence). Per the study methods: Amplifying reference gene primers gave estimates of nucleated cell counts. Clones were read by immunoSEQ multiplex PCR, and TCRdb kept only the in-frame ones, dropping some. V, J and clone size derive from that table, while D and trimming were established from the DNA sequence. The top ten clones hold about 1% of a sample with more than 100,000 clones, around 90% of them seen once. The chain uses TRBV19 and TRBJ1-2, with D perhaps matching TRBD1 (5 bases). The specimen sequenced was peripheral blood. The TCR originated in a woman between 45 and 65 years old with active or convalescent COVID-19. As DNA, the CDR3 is TGTGCCAGTAGTAGGGGCTCCTATGGCTACACCTTC. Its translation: CASSRGSYGYTF.